These T cell receptor beta chains were read from a single sample in a study of control samples from healthy donors and cancer patients. Assay: immunoSEQ multiplex PCR; the TCRdb copy retains only in-frame clones and omits some. The data show over 100,000 clones, with around 89% seen just once and less than 4% held by the top ten. The source material was blood. The receptor set was obtained from a man aged 35 to 55 in good health. Each CDR3 is given without its conserved first and last residue. Each record gives: V gene, clone size, CDR3 protein. Size is stated for part of the rows, as once, few or many counts, or as a class when the clone is expanded.

v_gene: TRBV24-1
abundance: once
CDR3aa: ATRGQGDTEAF

v_gene: TRBV23-1
abundance: .
CDR3aa: ASSHPSDRVPNQPQH

v_gene: TRBV7-8
abundance: .
CDR3aa: ASSLDTGTSGANVLT

v_gene: TRBV10-2
abundance: few
CDR3aa: ASRDDYNSPLH

v_gene: TRBV30
abundance: .
CDR3aa: AWSVGQNNEQF

v_gene: TRBV7-9
abundance: few
CDR3aa: ASSKGRAGSTYEQY

v_gene: TRBV5-1
abundance: .
CDR3aa: ASSLELSSYEQY

v_gene: TRBV9
abundance: .
CDR3aa: ASSLRTSGGELF

v_gene: TRBV24-1
abundance: few
CDR3aa: ATSDVVGYEQY

v_gene: TRBV28
abundance: few
CDR3aa: ASSPGGRAAEAF

v_gene: TRBV7-3
abundance: few
CDR3aa: ASSLGRDGSGELF

v_gene: TRBV7-9
abundance: .
CDR3aa: ASSLGGALGSEQY

v_gene: TRBV3-1/TRBV3-2
abundance: .
CDR3aa: ASSRGSGAF

v_gene: TRBV7-9
abundance: once
CDR3aa: ASSLVQGDSPLH

v_gene: TRBV19
abundance: .
CDR3aa: ASSNRTGYLGQPQH

v_gene: TRBV11-2
abundance: .
CDR3aa: ASSFQRGGGREQY

v_gene: TRBV6-2/TRBV6-3
abundance: once
CDR3aa: ASSSNRVRGRDYGYT

v_gene: TRBV4-1
abundance: .
CDR3aa: ASSQDSSRGFPYEQY

v_gene: TRBV30
abundance: once
CDR3aa: AWSRRTGELF

v_gene: TRBV7-2
abundance: .
CDR3aa: ASIRDSPNTGELF

v_gene: TRBV19
abundance: .
CDR3aa: ASSLGAADTQY

v_gene: TRBV27
abundance: .
CDR3aa: ASSWGGSNYGYT

v_gene: TRBV6-5
abundance: .
CDR3aa: ASSYSGYTEAF

v_gene: TRBV14
abundance: .
CDR3aa: ASSQGGQGWQSSYNEQF

v_gene: TRBV3-1/TRBV3-2
abundance: once
CDR3aa: ASSQDWGGAAIYEQY

v_gene: TRBV5-6
abundance: .
CDR3aa: ASSLGPILGTNTEAF

v_gene: TRBV6-4
abundance: once
CDR3aa: ASSASEGGGTDTQY

v_gene: TRBV18
abundance: .
CDR3aa: ASSPTQVMNTGELF

v_gene: TRBV3-1/TRBV3-2
abundance: .
CDR3aa: ASSKGTSSYEQY

v_gene: TRBV24-1
abundance: .
CDR3aa: ATSDPGESNQPQH